This TCR beta chain is from a study of tumour-infiltrating T cells in Burkitt lymphoma. In its sample, this clone ranks as large. Germline CDR1 SGHVS, CDR2 FQNEAQ. V dropped 2 bases and J dropped 4 bases, with 10 bases sitting between them. The CDR3 has 14 amino acids. The data were produced by immunoSEQ multiplex PCR, yet TCRdb's version contains in-frame clones alone and is incomplete. The repertoire has 5,000 to 6,500 clones, about 15% of them found once; the top ten carry around an eighth. This clonotype was obtained from a human donor with diffuse large B-cell lymphoma. Sequences were obtained from tumor tissue. The chain employs TRBV7-8 and TRBJ2-3, with D possibly matching TRBD2 (6 bases). The CDR3 loop is CASSLLGSADTQYF. The CDR3 nucleotides are TGTGCCAGCAGCTTACTCGGGAGCGCAGATACGCAGTATTTT.